The next 16 T cell receptor beta chains were all read from a single sample in a study of monozygotic twins with inflammatory bowel disease. TCRdb reworked the 5' RACE reads into one entry per CDR3 protein, no DNA. The sample has more than 95,000 distinct CDR3 sequences. The sample taken for sequencing was blood. The receptor set was obtained from a human donor with ulcerative colitis or Crohn's disease, or a healthy co-twin of an affected twin (not recorded which).

J is TRBJ2-7 and V is TRBV5-1; TCRdb's D gene call, TRBD2, goes unchecked for lack of DNA. The CDR3 covers 16 residues. In germline, CDR1 is SGHRS, CDR2 YFSETQ. CDR3 residues: CASSQELAGISYEQYF.

V usage is TRBV12-3 or TRBV12-4 and J usage is TRBJ2-1; TCRdb calls TRBD1, which cannot be checked without DNA. This CDR3 contains 14 residues. CDR3 sequence: CASSLSGGANEQFF.

The chain links TRBV7-8 to TRBJ2-1; TCRdb's D gene call, TRBD2, goes unchecked for lack of DNA. CDR1 and CDR2 (germline): SGHVS, FQNEAQ. This CDR3 spans 16 amino acids. CDR3 region: CASSPGVLAGGDEQFF.

This chain uses TRBV19 with TRBJ1-1; TCRdb selects TRBD1, and the lack of DNA leaves this call unchecked. CDR3 size: 15 residues. CDR1 and CDR2 from the germline V gene are LNHDA and SQIVND (reference sequence). CDR3 region: CASSISGQPNTEAFF.

The chain has TRBV11-2 and TRBJ2-2. This CDR3 spans 13 amino acids. Germline V lookup: CDR1 SGHAT, CDR2 FQNNGV. CDR3 residues: CASSHRSTGELFF.

CDR3 sequence reads: CSVEGLGGTGANVLTF. The chain couples TRBV29-1 to TRBJ2-6; the TCRdb call, TRBD2, lacks DNA for checking. CDR3 length: 16 residues. Germline V gene lookup returns CDR1 SQVTM and CDR2 ANQGSEA.

The rearrangement uses TRBV29-1 and TRBJ1-2. Per germline, CDR1 SQVTM and CDR2 ANQGSEA. This CDR3 contains 13 residues. The chain's CDR3 is CSVLNAGVGGYTF.

The chain carries TRBV6-5 and TRBJ2-3. Looked up from germline, CDR1 is MNHEY and CDR2 is SVGAGI. This CDR3 has 15 residues. CDR3 in amino acids: CASSYSGQGSDTQYF.

The chain joins TRBV19 to TRBJ2-1; no DNA is available, so the TRBD1 call from TCRdb remains unchecked. Germline V lookup: CDR1 LNHDA, CDR2 SQIVND (reference sequence). The CDR3 covers 14 residues. This CDR3 is CASSIAGPYNEQFF.

V usage is TRBV7-2 and J usage is TRBJ1-2. The CDR3 is 13 residues long. Germline CDR1 SGHTA, CDR2 FQGNSA. This chain's CDR3 is CASSASREGGYTF.

This rearrangement joins TRBV6-2 or TRBV6-3 to TRBJ2-5. The CDR3 is made up of 15 amino acids. Germline CDR1 is MNHEY and CDR2 is SVGEGT. The CDR3 loop is CVSSRRPGVQETQYF.

This chain connects TRBV5-6 to TRBJ2-1; TCRdb picks TRBD1, but there is no DNA to check that call. Germline V gene lookup returns CDR1 SGHDT and CDR2 YYEEEE. CDR3 length: 14 amino acids. CDR3 amino acids: CASSFFDRYNEQFF.

This chain joins TRBV7-2 and TRBJ2-7. Germline-derived CDR1 and CDR2 are SGHTA and FQGNSA. The CDR3 is 14 amino acids. This CDR3 is CASSLGTGPYEQYF.

The chain uses TRBV7-2 and TRBJ2-1. This CDR3 contains 14 residues. The V gene's germline CDR1 is SGHTA and CDR2 FQGNSA. CDR3 protein: CASSLEPGYNEQFF.

The rearrangement links TRBV11-3 to TRBJ2-3. Germline loops: CDR1 SGHNT, CDR2 YENEEA. The CDR3 contains 13 residues. CDR3 sequence: CASSLVETDTQYF.

V is TRBV7-2 and J is TRBJ2-1. In germline, CDR1 is SGHTA, CDR2 FQGNSA. The length of the CDR3 is 11 residues. The CDR3 loop is CASSLSPEQFF.